The 32 T cell receptor beta chains below were found in one sample sequenced in a study of lymphopenia after photon versus proton radiotherapy. Sequencing was performed with immunoSEQ multiplex PCR; in TCRdb, only in-frame clones are kept and a portion is missing. The sample lists tens of thousands of clones; more than 75% were seen once. The sample here was peripheral blood, taken from a patient treated with proton-based radiotherapy. The receptors derive from a woman aged 60-70 years with cholangiocarcinoma. Some clones in this sample may be carry-over from other donors' samples.

The chain uses TRBV5-1 and TRBJ2-5, with TRBD2 identical over 9 bases. This CDR3 contains 16 residues. J was trimmed by 4 bases and V by 1 base; bases with no gene match: 8. CDR1 and CDR2 from the germline V gene are SGHRS and YFSETQ. The CDR3 DNA is TGCGCCAGCAGCTTGAGTACCGGGACTAGCCTAGAGACCCAGTACTTC. It yields the protein CASSLSTGTSLETQYF.

J is TRBJ2-5 and V is TRBV7-7; 9 nucleotides match TRBD2. V dropped 5 bases and J dropped 4; count of bases not matched to a gene: 5. The CDR3 consists of 14 residues. Germline V CDR1 and CDR2: SSHAT, FNYEAQ (reference sequence). The CDR3 loop is CASSEAGGGETQYF. Here the CDR3 DNA reads TGTGCCAGCAGCGAGGCGGGAGGGGGAGAGACCCAGTACTTC.

The chain links TRBV11-2 to TRBJ2-5; maybe TRBD2 (5 bases). The CDR3 consists of 15 residues. CDR1 is SGHAT, CDR2 FQNNGV, per germline. V was cut by 5 bases and J by 5 bases, with 18 bases left in between. The CDR3 reads CASSPTRARGETQYF. DNA of the CDR3: TGTGCCAGCAGCCCGACCCGGGCCCGAGGGGAGACCCAGTACTTC.

V and J are TRBV7-2 and TRBJ1-2; D not certain. Trimming shortened V by 5 bases and J by 8 bases, and 21 bases separated the two germline ends. CDR1 SGHTA and CDR2 FQGNSA come from the germline V gene. CDR3 length equals 15 residues. The CDR3 spells CASSRVPGPPGGYTF. The CDR3, as DNA: TGTGCCAGCAGCCGAGTTCCGGGCCCCCCCGGCGGCTACACCTTC.

This clone was detected only once. The chain links TRBV5-5 to TRBJ1-1; D gene uncertain. CDR1 and CDR2 (germline): SGHKS, YYEKEE (reference sequence). The CDR3 is 15 amino acids. With 3 bases removed from V and 3 bases from J, the gap between germline ends came to 15 bases. This chain's CDR3 is CASSWAPRKDTEAFF. The CDR3 coding sequence is TGTGCCAGCAGCTGGGCCCCCCGTAAGGACACTGAAGCTTTCTTT.

The chain has TRBV27 and TRBJ2-7; D gene unclear. The CDR3 is 14 residues long. The V gene lost 2 bases and the J gene lost 6 bases, with 14 bases spanning the gap. Germline V gives CDR1 MNHEY, CDR2 SMNVEV (reference sequence). CDR3 nucleotide sequence: TGTGCCAGCAGTTTAGGGCAGTTGAGTGGCGAGCAGTACTTC. It encodes CASSLGQLSGEQYF.

This chain uses TRBV5-1 with TRBJ2-7; 11 bases agree with TRBD1. From germline, CDR1 is SGHRS and CDR2 YFSETQ. The CDR3 is 15 amino acids. J was trimmed by 2 bases and V by 3 bases; bases with no gene match: 4. Written as DNA, the CDR3 is TGCGCCAGCAGCTCCGGGACAGGGGGAACCTACGAGCAGTACTTC. This gives the protein CASSSGTGGTYEQYF.

The rearrangement uses TRBV6-5 and TRBJ2-4; D remains ambiguous. The CDR3 length is 14 residues. Germline CDR1 and CDR2: MNHEY and SVGAGI. Trimming shortened V by 5 bases and J by 7 bases, and 15 bases separated the two germline ends. For the CDR3, the DNA is TGTGCCAGCAGTCAGACCCGGGCTTTGAACATTCAGTACTTC. Amino acid sequence: CASSQTRALNIQYF.

V usage is TRBV9 and J usage is TRBJ1-3; D gene unclear. The V and J ends lost 4 bases and 0 bases respectively, with 8 bases between them. From germline, CDR1 is SGDLS and CDR2 YYNGEE. This CDR3 comprises 14 residues. CDR3 nucleotide sequence: TGTGCCAGCAGCCACGGGATCTCTGGAAACACCATATATTTT. It yields the protein CASSHGISGNTIYF.

The chain is built from TRBV6-5 and TRBJ2-6; the D is unclear. V was pared by 0 bases and J by 1 base, with 4 bases between. Germline loops: CDR1 MNHEY, CDR2 SVGAGI. The CDR3 has 15 residues. The CDR3 sequence is CASSYSGSGANVLTF. The CDR3 DNA reads TGTGCCAGCAGTTACTCAGGGTCTGGGGCCAACGTCCTGACTTTC.

CDR3 nucleotides: TGTGCCAGTAGTACCTCGGACAGGGGGAACACTGAAGCTTTCTTT. It is translated as CASSTSDRGNTEAFF. V usage is TRBV19 and J usage is TRBJ1-1; 9 bases map to TRBD1. V was pared by 4 bases and J by 1 base, with 4 bases of the junction left unmatched. This CDR3 spans 15 amino acids. Germline CDR1 LNHDA, CDR2 SQIVND (reference sequence).

The chain uses TRBV5-6 and TRBJ2-1; TRBD1 might be the D (6 bases). The V gene's germline CDR1 is SGHDT and CDR2 YYEEEE. V was pared by 0 bases and J by 9 bases, with 16 bases between. The CDR3 runs to 15 residues. In DNA, the CDR3 is TGTGCCAGCAGCTTGGCCCCGGCAGGGGATTTTGAGCAGTTCTTC. It yields the protein CASSLAPAGDFEQFF.

In its sample, this clone was seen once. The chain has TRBV19 and TRBJ2-7, with D perhaps matching TRBD1 (6 bases). Germline loops: CDR1 LNHDA, CDR2 SQIVND (reference sequence). The CDR3 extends over 13 amino acids. Trimming shortened V by 6 bases and J by 5 bases, and 14 bases separated the two germline ends. CDR3 amino acids: CASRQGIQDEQYF. As DNA, the CDR3 is TGTGCCAGTAGGCAGGGGATTCAGGACGAGCAGTACTTC.

The V and J genes are TRBV7-2 and TRBJ2-1; 7 bases are a match to TRBD2. The CDR3 is made up of 16 amino acids. The germline V gene encodes CDR1 SGHTA and CDR2 FQGNSA. Germline trimming cut 5 bases from V and 6 bases from J; bases unmatched to any gene: 13. The CDR3 sequence is CASSPQREGGGNEQFF. The CDR3 DNA reads as TGTGCCAGCAGCCCCCAGCGGGAAGGCGGGGGCAATGAGCAGTTCTTC. The whole variable domain, filled in from reference TRBV7-2 and TRBJ2-1, reads GAGVSQSPSNKVTEKGKDVELRCDPISGHTALYWYRQSLGQGLEFLIYFQGNSAPDKSGLPSDRFSAERTGGSVSTLTIQRTQQEDSAVYLCASSPQREGGGNEQFFGPGTRLTVL.

The rearrangement links TRBV27 to TRBJ1-6; D call uncertain. Germline V gene data show CDR1 as MNHEY and CDR2 as SMNVEV (reference sequence). Trimming left V 8 bases short and J 8 bases short, with 16 bases between. The CDR3 loop spans 14 amino acids. The CDR3 region has the DNA TGTGCCAGCCAACCTTCCAACGATCATTCACCCCTCCACTTT. This translates into CASQPSNDHSPLHF.

The chain combines TRBV5-8 with TRBJ2-7; D unresolved. The germline V and J ends were trimmed by 2 bases and 0 bases, with 6 bases remaining between them. CDR3 size: 13 residues. Germline assignment: CDR1 SGHTS and CDR2 YDEGEE. The CDR3 nucleotides read TGTGCCAGCAGCTTCTGGAGCTCCTACGAGCAGTACTTC. This sequence encodes CASSFWSSYEQYF.

The CDR3 bases are TGTGCCAGCAGTGAACGGGGACACAATAGCAATCAGCCCCAGCATTTT. This sequence encodes CASSERGHNSNQPQHF. The rearrangement uses TRBV2 and TRBJ1-5; D is perhaps TRBD1 (6 bases). Trimming pared 2 bases from V and 0 bases from J, leaving 11 bases between. Germline V gene lookup returns CDR1 SNHLY and CDR2 FYNNEI. The CDR3 has 16 residues.

This sequence joins TRBV7-2 and TRBJ2-3; no definite D call. The CDR3 is 12 residues long. Germline V lookup: CDR1 SGHTA, CDR2 FQGNSA. Trimming left V 2 bases short and J 2 bases short, with 2 bases between. CDR3 loop: CASSLPTDTQYF. In nucleotides, the CDR3 is TGTGCCAGCAGCTTACCCACAGATACGCAGTATTTT.

The rearrangement joins TRBV30 to TRBJ1-2; possibly TRBD1 for D (5 bases). Germline values: CDR1 GTSNPN, CDR2 SVGIG (reference sequence). The ends were cut back, 2 bases at V and 8 bases at J, with 9 bases in the middle. The CDR3 loop spans 11 amino acids. Here the CDR3 DNA reads TGTGCCTGGAGTCGGGGGTACGGCTACACCTTC. This sequence encodes CAWSRGYGYTF. Full variable domain (rest looked up from reference TRBV30 and TRBJ1-2): SQTIHQWPATLVQPVGSPLSLECTVEGTSNPNLYWYRQAAGRGLQLLFYSVGIGQISSEVPQNLSASRPQDRQFILSSKKLLLSDSGFYLCAWSRGYGYTFGSGTRLTVV.

The chain carries TRBV18 and TRBJ2-5, with D possibly called TRBD1 or TRBD2 (6 bases each). Per the germline V gene, CDR1 is KGHSH and CDR2 is LQKENI. The CDR3 is made up of 15 amino acids. Trimming took 2 bases from V and 2 from J, leaving 12 bases between them. The CDR3, as DNA: TGTGCCAGCTCACCAAAGGGGGGTATTCAAGAGACCCAGTACTTC. Its protein product is CASSPKGGIQETQYF.

The CDR3 reads CASSPTSGTGGTEQYF. As DNA, the CDR3 is TGTGCCAGCTCACCCACCTCCGGGACGGGTGGCACCGAGCAGTACTTC. V is TRBV18 and J is TRBJ2-7; D may correspond to TRBD1 or TRBD2 (5 bases each). Trimming stripped 3 bases from V and 6 bases from J, with 21 bases between. The CDR3 runs 16 residues. CDR1 and CDR2 from the germline V gene are KGHSH and LQKENI.

This chain links TRBV6-5 with TRBJ1-1; tentative D call: TRBD1 (5 bases). The V end was cut by 11 bases, the J end by 2 bases, with 21 bases between. This CDR3 region has 15 residues. In germline, CDR1 is MNHEY, CDR2 SVGAGI. CDR3 coding DNA: TGTGCCTCCAGGGCAGGTGAGGTCCGAAACACTGAAGCTTTCTTT. It is translated as CASRAGEVRNTEAFF.

The chain has TRBV7-2 and TRBJ1-2; no firm D call. The CDR3 spans 15 residues. CDR1 is SGHTA, CDR2 FQGNSA, per germline. Trimming took off 0 bases at V and 7 bases at J, with 15 bases between the two ends. The CDR3 nucleotides read TGTGCCAGCAGCTTAGCCTCCACGGGAACGGGTGGCTACACCTTC. As protein: CASSLASTGTGGYTF.

The J gene is TRBJ2-6, the V gene TRBV5-4; no definite D call. The CDR3 runs 14 residues. V lost 1 base, J lost 4 bases, and 6 bases lay in between. Germline V CDR1 and CDR2: SGHNT, YYREEE (reference sequence). CDR3 nucleotide sequence: TGTGCCAGCAGCTTGTCCGGAGGGGCCAACGTCCTGACTTTC. Its translation: CASSLSGGANVLTF.

A single count supports this clone. The rearrangement uses TRBV5-4 and TRBJ1-2; D is ambiguous. V was trimmed by 4 bases and J by 2 bases, leaving 15 bases between them. This CDR3 has 15 amino acids. Germline CDR1 reads SGHNT; CDR2 reads YYREEE (reference sequence). CDR3 amino acids: CASSLLVGGNYGYTF. The CDR3, as DNA: TGTGCCAGCAGCCTGCTGGTCGGAGGAAACTATGGCTACACCTTC.

V is TRBV5-8 and J is TRBJ1-5; no clear D. Germline assignment: CDR1 SGHTS and CDR2 YDEGEE. This CDR3 has 14 residues. V was clipped by 0 bases and J by 2 bases, with 6 bases between them. The CDR3 reads CASSLAVGNQPQHF. The CDR3 bases are TGTGCCAGCAGCTTGGCGGTTGGCAATCAGCCCCAGCATTTT.

The chain combines TRBV19 with TRBJ2-1, with D uncertain. The CDR3 contains 14 residues. Germline CDR1 and CDR2: LNHDA and SQIVND (reference sequence). The V end was cut by 7 bases, the J end by 1 base, with 11 bases between. This CDR3 is CASNDPFSYNEQFF. The CDR3 region has the DNA TGTGCCAGTAACGACCCATTTTCCTACAATGAGCAGTTCTTC.

This clone appeared once. Mismatch with germline at one junction end may stem from a read error. The genes are TRBV5-1 and TRBJ1-1, with TRBD1 matching 7 bases. This CDR3 is 14 amino acids long. Germline CDR1 and CDR2: SGHRS and YFSETQ. In DNA, the CDR3 is TGCGCCAGCAGCTTGCGGGACAGAAACACTGAAGCTTCCTTT. Translation gives CASSLRDRNTEASF.

The gene calls are TRBV18 and TRBJ1-1; D possibly corresponds to TRBD1 (5 bases). V gave up 6 bases and J gave up 8 bases, with 13 bases separating them. The germline CDR1 and CDR2 sequences are KGHSH and LQKENI. The CDR3 contains 12 residues. The CDR3 nucleotides read TGTGCCAGCTCCCGGCGGGGGAACGAAGCTTTCTTT. The encoded protein is CASSRRGNEAFF.

Of note for this clone: This sample includes further DNA sequences coding for the same CDR3. This sequence joins TRBV5-4 and TRBJ2-1; 9 positions match TRBD2. V was pared by 0 bases and J by 4 bases, with 2 bases of the junction left unmatched. CDR3 size: 15 residues. CDR1 SGHNT and CDR2 YYREEE come from the germline V gene (reference sequence). Written as DNA, the CDR3 is TGTGCCAGCAGCTTGGGAGCGGGAGGTTACAATGAGCAGTTCTTC. Protein: CASSLGAGGYNEQFF.

The chain links TRBV9 to TRBJ1-3; TRBD1 is a possible D gene (5 bases). The CDR3 is 14 amino acids. The germline V gene has CDR1 SGDLS and CDR2 YYNGEE. V lost 2 bases to trimming and J lost 2 bases, with 8 bases between them. DNA for the CDR3: TGTGCCAGCAGCGTGGGGCAGCCTGGAAACACCATATATTTT. It encodes CASSVGQPGNTIYF.

V usage is TRBV29-1 and J usage is TRBJ2-5; tentative D call: TRBD2 (6 bases). Germline CDR1 reads SQVTM; CDR2 reads ANQGSEA. The ends were cut back, 1 base at V and 7 bases at J, with 13 bases in the middle. The length of the CDR3 is 13 residues. The CDR3 region is CSVEGGAGGTQYF. The CDR3 region has the DNA TGCAGCGTTGAAGGCGGGGCCGGCGGGACCCAGTACTTC.